A selection of T cell receptor beta chains follows, all from one sample in a study of blood T cells in healthy people across ages. TCRdb re-analysed the 5' RACE reads in MiXCR, keeping a single row per CDR3 protein. Among roughly 700,000 distinct CDR3 sequences listed, 32% were seen once. What was sequenced was blood. The origin of the receptors is a woman aged 80 or older in good health. The CDR3 runs from the conserved cysteine through the conserved F or W. Fields, in order: J gene, V gene, clone size, D gene, CDR3 DNA, CDR3 protein. The D gene is left open where the match is weak. Clone size is not always given. Where it is, it says once, few, many or a class for expanded clones.

TRBJ1-6,TRBV5-1,NA,NA,TGCGCCAGCAGCTTGGCCGAAAGCTATAATTCACCCCTCCACTTT,CASSLAESYNSPLHF
TRBJ2-3,TRBV20-1,NA,NA,TGCAGTGCTACGGTGACTAGCACAGATACGCAGTATTTT,CSATVTSTDTQYF
TRBJ2-5,TRBV4-1,many,TRBD2,TGCGCCAGCAGCTCCGGGGGGGCCGCAGAGACCCAGTACTTC,CASSSGGAAETQYF
TRBJ1-2,TRBV7-9,many,NA,TGTGCCAGCAGCTTAGGGACAGCCATCCCCTCTGGCTACACCTTC,CASSLGTAIPSGYTF
TRBJ2-5,TRBV10-3,NA,NA,TGTGCCATCAGCTGGGGGGCAGAGACCCAGTTCTTT,CAISWGAETQFF
TRBJ1-4,TRBV18,many,NA,TGTGCCAGCTCGGGTCAGGCTGCAACTAATGAAAAACTGTTTTTT,CASSGQAATNEKLFF
TRBJ2-5,TRBV20-1,NA,TRBD2,TGCAGTGCTAGAGACCCGACTAGCGGTGAACAAGAGACCCAGTACTTC,CSARDPTSGEQETQYF
TRBJ1-4,TRBV7-9,few,NA,TGTGCCAGCAGCTTAGTTGGTGGCCAGAGGGATGAAAAACTGTTTTTT,CASSLVGGQRDEKLFF
TRBJ2-6,TRBV7-8,many,NA,TGTGCCAGCAGCTTTCTGGACGGAAACGCTGGGGCCAACGTCCTGACTTTC,CASSFLDGNAGANVLTF
TRBJ1-6,TRBV7-2,NA,TRBD1,TGTGCCAGCAGCTTAGCGCCAGGACAGGGAGGTCTCCCCCTCCACTTT,CASSLAPGQGGLPLHF
TRBJ2-5,TRBV20-1,many,NA,TGCAGTGCTAGAGATTCCCGAGTAGCGACGGTAGAGACCCAGTACTTC,CSARDSRVATVETQYF
TRBJ2-1,TRBV30,many,NA,TGTGCCTGGAGTCTCAGGGGGGATGAGCAGTTCTTC,CAWSLRGDEQFF
TRBJ2-7,TRBV15,many,TRBD1,TGTGCCACCAGCAACCGGGACAGCCTCTACGAGCAGTACTTC,CATSNRDSLYEQYF
TRBJ2-3,TRBV30,NA,TRBD1,TGTGCCTGGAGTGAGGGACAGGGGGACACAGATACGCAGTATTTT,CAWSEGQGDTDTQYF
TRBJ2-6,TRBV5-1,many,TRBD1,TGCGCCAGCAGCTTGGCCCGGACAGGTCGCTCTGGGGCCAACGTCCTGACTTTC,CASSLARTGRSGANVLTF
TRBJ2-7,TRBV5-1,NA,TRBD1,TGCGCCAGCGGTGAGGGACAGGGATACGAGCAGTACTTC,CASGEGQGYEQYF
TRBJ2-1,TRBV29-1,once,TRBD2,TGCAGCGTGGGGGGGAAAATTAGCTCCTACAATGAGCAGTTCTTC,CSVGGKISSYNEQFF
TRBJ2-1,TRBV7-2,many,NA,TGTGCCAGCAGCCCAACAGGGACGGGTGAGCAGTTCTTC,CASSPTGTGEQFF
TRBJ1-1,TRBV10-3,NA,NA,TGTGCCATCAGGCCCAGGGTTTTGAACACTGAAGCTTTCTTT,CAIRPRVLNTEAFF
TRBJ1-1,TRBV6-6,few,NA,TGTGCCAGCAGTCGGGGGTCAGGGCAGAACACTGAAGCTTTCTTT,CASSRGSGQNTEAFF
TRBJ1-1,TRBV20-1,few,TRBD1,TGCAGTGCCCCATTACTCTACCCCGGGCCAGGGGGCACTGAAGCTTTCTTT,CSAPLLYPGPGGTEAFF
TRBJ1-1,TRBV7-9,many,TRBD1,TGTGCCAGCAGCTTACAGGGGGCATTGAACACTGAAGCTTTCTTT,CASSLQGALNTEAFF
TRBJ2-2,TRBV5-1,few,NA,TGCGCCAGCCGAATGGCAGGGAATACCGGGGAGCTGTTTTTT,CASRMAGNTGELFF
TRBJ2-7,TRBV7-2,many,TRBD1,TGTGCCAGCAGCTTGAGGACAGGCAACTACGAGCAGTACTTC,CASSLRTGNYEQYF
TRBJ2-1,TRBV7-8,NA,NA,TGTACCAGCAGTTTAACAAGTCCAGGGGAGCCGGATGAGCAGTTCTTC,CTSSLTSPGEPDEQFF
TRBJ2-7,TRBV20-1,NA,NA,TGCAGTGCTAGGCAGCTAGCGTACTCCTACGAGCAGTACTTC,CSARQLAYSYEQYF
TRBJ2-7,TRBV14,many,NA,TGTGCCAGCAGGAGGGCGGGGAACTACGAGCAGTACTTC,CASRRAGNYEQYF
TRBJ2-1,TRBV7-3,many,NA,TGTGCCAGCAGCCCCGGTCTTCTTGGCGGCTCCTACAATGAGCAGTTCTTC,CASSPGLLGGSYNEQFF
TRBJ1-4,TRBV5-1,few,NA,TGCGCCAGCAGCTTAGGGGGAAGCGGCGAAAAACTGTTTTTT,CASSLGGSGEKLFF
TRBJ1-2,TRBV6-5,many,NA,TGTGCCAGCAGCTCGCATGACGGGAACTATGGCTACACCTTC,CASSSHDGNYGYTF
TRBJ2-1,TRBV7-9,NA,NA,TGTGCCAGCAGCTTGCGAGGCCGCCCCTACAATGAGCAGTTCTTC,CASSLRGRPYNEQFF
TRBJ2-7,TRBV10-3,many,NA,TGTGCCATCAGGCAAGGGAATCCGCGATACGAGCAGTACTTC,CAIRQGNPRYEQYF
TRBJ2-7,TRBV9,many,NA,TGTGCCAGCAGCGTAAGGGGGGAAAGCTCCTACGAGCAGTACTTC,CASSVRGESSYEQYF
TRBJ2-3,TRBV12-3/TRBV12-4,many,TRBD2,TGTGCCAGCAGGGTCGGGGGGGCGTCAGATACGCAGTATTTT,CASRVGGASDTQYF
TRBJ1-1,TRBV3-1,NA,NA,TGTGCCAGCAGCCTCAACGGCGGGCCAGAAGCTTTCTTT,CASSLNGGPEAFF
TRBJ2-7,TRBV7-2,many,TRBD1,TGTGCCAGCAGCGCCGGGACAGAAACTTTCTCCTACGAGCAGTACTTC,CASSAGTETFSYEQYF
TRBJ2-5,TRBV3-1,many,TRBD1,TGTGCCAGCAGCCAAGGATCATCGGACAGGGGGCGGGAGACCCAGTACTTC,CASSQGSSDRGRETQYF
TRBJ2-7,TRBV6-1,NA,NA,TGTGCCAGCAGTGAACCCTACGAGCAGTACTTC,CASSEPYEQYF
TRBJ2-7,TRBV4-3,NA,NA,TGCGCCAGCAGAAAAAGATTATCTCTCTCCTACGAGCAGTACTTC,CASRKRLSLSYEQYF
TRBJ2-7,TRBV5-1,many,NA,TGCGCCAGCAGCCCGAAAGGGGGGCCTAGCGAGCAGTACTTC,CASSPKGGPSEQYF
TRBJ2-1,TRBV5-1,many,TRBD1,TGCGCCAGCAGCTTGGGATTACGACAGGGGTACCGCAATGAGCAGTTCTTC,CASSLGLRQGYRNEQFF
TRBJ1-1,TRBV5-4,NA,NA,TGTGCCAGCAGCGCCAACGGGAAAATGAACACTGAAGCTTTCTTT,CASSANGKMNTEAFF
TRBJ1-1,TRBV9,many,TRBD1,TGTGCCAGCAGTGTAAACAGGGGGAACACTGAAGCTTTCTTT,CASSVNRGNTEAFF
TRBJ2-1,TRBV5-1,many,TRBD2,TGCGCCAGCAGCTTCCTGGGGACTAGCGGGTTCAATGAGCAGTTCTTC,CASSFLGTSGFNEQFF
TRBJ2-1,TRBV7-9,once,TRBD1,TGTGACAGCAGCTTGTCCGGGACAGGGGGCGGTGAGCAGTTCTTC,CDSSLSGTGGGEQFF
TRBJ2-7,TRBV6-2/TRBV6-3,NA,NA,TGTGCCAGCAGCTACACGGGACGTTACTCCTACGAGCAGTACTTC,CASSYTGRYSYEQYF
TRBJ2-7,TRBV20-1,once,TRBD1,TGCAGTGCTAGAGGGGGGACAGGGGGTACCTACGAGCAGTACTTC,CSARGGTGGTYEQYF